These T cell receptor beta chains were read from a single sample in a study of neurological immune-mediated disorders. TCRdb fed the 5' RACE reads into MiXCR, producing one record per CDR3 protein. The profile covers tens of thousands of distinct CDR3 sequences, with around 7.8% appearing a single time and about 4.6% taken by the ten largest. Sample: PBMCs. The receptors derive from a woman aged 40 to 50 in good health. The CDR3 runs from the conserved cysteine through the conserved F or W. Fields, in order: CDR3 protein, J gene, V gene.

CATQGRQTYNSPLHF	TRBJ1-6	TRBV19
CSVFRTEAFF	TRBJ1-1	TRBV29-1
CSATDVLKREGNNEQFF	TRBJ2-1	TRBV20-1
CASSYSDNTEAFF	TRBJ1-1	TRBV6-5
CASSLAGDLGYGYTF	TRBJ1-2	TRBV7-2
CASTSGRANQETQYF	TRBJ2-5	TRBV2
CASSPEGETQYF	TRBJ2-5	TRBV5-1
CSATPTSTDTQYF	TRBJ2-3	TRBV20-1
CASSFAPPGQAAEAFF	TRBJ1-1	TRBV5-1
CSAKGQSDNSPLHF	TRBJ1-6	TRBV20-1
CASRVAGTYNEQFF	TRBJ2-1	TRBV28
CASSQGGTSEAFF	TRBJ1-1	TRBV7-9
CSAREGGTFGYTF	TRBJ1-2	TRBV20-1